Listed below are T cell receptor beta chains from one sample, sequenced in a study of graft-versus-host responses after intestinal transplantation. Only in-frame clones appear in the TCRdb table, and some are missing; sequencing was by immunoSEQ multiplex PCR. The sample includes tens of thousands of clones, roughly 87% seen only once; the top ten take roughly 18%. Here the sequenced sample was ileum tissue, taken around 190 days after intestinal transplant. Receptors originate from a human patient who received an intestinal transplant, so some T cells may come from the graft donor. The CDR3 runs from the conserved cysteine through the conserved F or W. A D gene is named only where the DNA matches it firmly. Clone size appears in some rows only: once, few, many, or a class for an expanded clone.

DNA: TGTGCCAGCAGCTTATACTTCGGAGAGACCCAGTACTTC; CDR3: CASSLYFGETQYF; V: TRBV11-2; length: 13; size: NA; D: NA; J: TRBJ2-5
DNA: TGTGCCAGCAGCTTAGGGGGGTGGGGGTCCACAGATACGCAGTATTTT; CDR3: CASSLGGWGSTDTQYF; V: TRBV7-2; length: 16; size: few; D: NA; J: TRBJ2-3
DNA: TGCGCTAGCACCCGCAACGAGAGAAATGAGCAGTTCTTC; CDR3: CASTRNERNEQFF; V: TRBV5-1; length: 13; size: NA; D: NA; J: TRBJ2-1
DNA: TGTGCCAGCTCACCAAAAGATCCGGGAGTCTATGGCTACACCTTC; CDR3: CASSPKDPGVYGYTF; V: TRBV18; length: 15; size: NA; D: NA; J: TRBJ1-2
DNA: TGTGCCAGCAGCTTGGACGGTACCTACGAGCAGTACTTC; CDR3: CASSLDGTYEQYF; V: TRBV11-2; length: 13; size: NA; D: NA; J: TRBJ2-7
DNA: TGTGCCTGGAGTGTTAGGTGGGATCAGCCCCAGCATTTT; CDR3: CAWSVRWDQPQHF; V: TRBV30; length: 13; size: NA; D: NA; J: TRBJ1-5
DNA: TGTGCCACAAGTCCAGCAAGCCCCTACGAGCAGTACTTC; CDR3: CATSPASPYEQYF; V: TRBV10-3; length: 13; size: few; D: NA; J: TRBJ2-7
DNA: TGTGCCAGCAGCTTGCGGGGAGAGTCCTACGAGCAGTACTTC; CDR3: CASSLRGESYEQYF; V: TRBV5-7; length: 14; size: NA; D: NA; J: TRBJ2-7
DNA: TGTGCCAGCAGCCTCGAGGTAGTCTCCTACGAGCAGTACTTC; CDR3: CASSLEVVSYEQYF; V: TRBV7-8; length: 14; size: NA; D: NA; J: TRBJ2-7
DNA: TGCGCCAGCAGCCAAGATGTCGCGGTGGGTGTTTACGAGCAGTACTTC; CDR3: CASSQDVAVGVYEQYF; V: TRBV4-1; length: 16; size: NA; D: NA; J: TRBJ2-7
DNA: TGTGCCAGCAGCTTATCCCGGGGGGACAAAATCGAGCAGTACTTC; CDR3: CASSLSRGDKIEQYF; V: TRBV11-2; length: 15; size: NA; D: NA; J: TRBJ2-7